What follows are 16 T cell receptor beta chains derived from one specimen sequenced in a study of blood T cell repertoires in COVID-19. Sequenced by immunoSEQ multiplex PCR; TCRdb stores in-frame clones only, minus some. Counted here are around 83,000 clones, 86% occurring once; the ten biggest clones make up 25% to 30%. The specimen sequenced was peripheral blood. The receptors were sampled from a man aged 50 to 60 with active or convalescent COVID-19.

The gene calls are TRBV10-1 and TRBJ2-3, with 10 bases lining up with TRBD2. With 4 bases clipped from V and 1 base from J, the junction kept 2 bases outside the gene matches. The germline V gene has CDR1 WNHNN and CDR2 SYGVQD (reference sequence). This CDR3 is built from 15 residues. The CDR3 sequence: CASSGLAGGTDTQYF. CDR3 nucleotide sequence: TGCGCCAGCAGTGGGCTAGCGGGAGGCACAGATACGCAGTATTTT.

The chain links TRBV15 to TRBJ2-1; TRBD2 matches 14 bases. This CDR3 is built from 17 residues. Losses at the gene ends were 0 bases for V and 14 bases for J; bases not matched to a gene: 12. Per the germline V gene, CDR1 is LNHNV and CDR2 is YYDKDF (reference sequence). Here the CDR3 DNA reads TGTGCCACCAGCAGAGATTACGGGACTAGCGGGAGTTCTTTGGAGTTCTTC. As protein: CATSRDYGTSGSSLEFF. The complete variable domain, with remaining parts taken from reference TRBV15 and TRBJ2-1, reads DAMVIQNPRYQVTQFGKPVTLSCSQTLNHNVMYWYQQKSSQAPKLLFHYYDKDFNNEADTPDNFQSRRPNTSFCFLDIRSPGLGDTAMYLCATSRDYGTSGSSLEFFGPGTRLTVL.

The DNA of the CDR3 is TGTGCCAGCAGCCCCGGGGGAGGACGCACAGATACGCAGTATTTT. This codes for CASSPGGGRTDTQYF. The chain carries TRBV3-1 (or the pseudogene TRBV3-2) and TRBJ2-3; D is perhaps TRBD2 (6 bases). The germline gives CDR1 LGHDT, CDR2 YNNKEL (reference sequence). CDR3 length: 15 amino acids. V was cut by 4 bases and J by 1 base, with 12 bases left in between.

This chain uses TRBV7-2 with TRBJ2-5, with unresolved D. The germline V gene encodes CDR1 SGHTA and CDR2 FQGNSA. The CDR3 is made up of 16 amino acids. V lost 0 bases and J lost 1, with 12 bases in between. CDR3 region: CASSLARLPVQETQYF. The CDR3 coding sequence is TGTGCCAGCAGCTTAGCACGCCTACCGGTCCAAGAGACCCAGTACTTC.

V and J are TRBV29-1 and TRBJ2-1, with TRBD2 as a possible D gene (5 bases). Germline values: CDR1 SQVTM, CDR2 ANQGSEA. Trimming took 6 bases from V and 3 from J, leaving 15 bases between them. The CDR3 runs 14 residues. The CDR3 DNA reads TGCAGCGTGGGAGTCTCAGTCGGCTACAATGAGCAGTTCTTC. It codes for CSVGVSVGYNEQFF.

J is TRBJ2-7 and V is TRBV11-2; D is ambiguous. Germline V lookup: CDR1 SGHAT, CDR2 FQNNGV. This CDR3 comprises 12 residues. V was cut by 1 base and J by 4 bases, with 5 bases left in between. CDR3 residues: CASSLGQYEQYF. In DNA, the CDR3 is TGTGCCAGCAGCTTAGGCCAGTACGAGCAGTACTTC.

This sequence joins TRBV6-5 and TRBJ1-3; D is undetermined. This CDR3 comprises 14 residues. Deletions cut 4 bases from V and 0 bases from J, with 7 bases between. Germline CDR1 MNHEY, CDR2 SVGAGI. This CDR3 reads CASSFRGSGNTIYF. CDR3 bases: TGTGCCAGCAGTTTCCGGGGCTCTGGAAACACCATATATTTT.

V is TRBV6-5 and J is TRBJ2-7; D call uncertain. The V gene's germline CDR1 is MNHEY and CDR2 SVGAGI. Trimming removed 5 bases at V and 6 bases at J, with 8 bases between. The CDR3 contains 11 residues. CDR3 DNA sequence: TGTGCCAGCAGTCGAAGAGGCGAGCAGTACTTC. Encoded protein: CASSRRGEQYF.

This chain joins TRBV20-1 and TRBJ2-4; no firm D call. Germline V gene lookup returns CDR1 DFQATT and CDR2 SNEGSKA (reference sequence). This CDR3 is 13 amino acids long. V was pared by 3 bases and J by 0 bases, with 6 bases between. In DNA form, the CDR3 reads TGCAGTGCTAGTTCTTTAGCCAAAAACATTCAGTACTTC. Protein sequence: CSASSLAKNIQYF.

The V gene is TRBV5-1, the J gene TRBJ1-1, with TRBD1 identical over 8 bases. Germline V CDR1 and CDR2: SGHRS, YFSETQ. V was pared by 6 bases and J by 1 base, with 2 bases of the junction left unmatched. The CDR3 covers 13 residues. The CDR3: CASKQGANTEAFF. The CDR3 nucleotides are TGCGCCAGCAAGCAGGGGGCGAACACTGAAGCTTTCTTT. Full variable domain (rest looked up from reference TRBV5-1 and TRBJ1-1): KAGVTQTPRYLIKTRGQQVTLSCSPISGHRSVSWYQQTPGQGLQFLFEYFSETQRNKGNFPGRFSGRQFSNSRSEMNVSTLELGDSALYLCASKQGANTEAFFGQGTRLTVV.

The J gene is TRBJ2-1, the V gene TRBV5-6, with 13 bases matching TRBD2. Losses at the gene ends were 2 bases for V and 8 bases for J; bases not matched to a gene: 1. The CDR3 contains 14 residues. Germline V gene sequence: CDR1 SGHDT, CDR2 YYEEEE. CDR3 nucleotide sequence: TGTGCCAGCAGCTTACTAGCGGGAGGGTATGAGCAGTTCTTC. Its translation: CASSLLAGGYEQFF.

The V and J genes are TRBV28 and TRBJ2-7, with D possibly being TRBD1 (6 bases). With 7 bases removed from V and 0 bases from J, the gap between germline ends came to 13 bases. CDR3 length: 14 amino acids. Germline values: CDR1 MDHEN, CDR2 SYDVKM. The CDR3 here is CASKRQDSSYEQYF. The CDR3 region has the DNA TGTGCCAGCAAAAGACAGGATAGCTCCTACGAGCAGTACTTC.

This clone was seen a single time. The chain employs TRBV7-2 and TRBJ2-6; 10 bases are shared with TRBD1. This CDR3 contains 17 residues. The ends lost 5 bases at V and 4 bases at J; junction bases unmatched: 8. Germline V lookup: CDR1 SGHTA, CDR2 FQGNSA. CDR3 in amino acids: CASSTRQGANGANVLTF. The CDR3, as DNA: TGTGCCAGCAGCACTCGACAGGGGGCAAACGGGGCCAACGTCCTGACTTTC.

The chain links TRBV29-1 to TRBJ1-5; 9 positions match TRBD1. Germline CDR1 reads SQVTM; CDR2 reads ANQGSEA. V shed 8 bases, J shed 7 bases, and the junction held 6 bases outside the gene matches. CDR3 size: 12 residues. The CDR3 region is CSWGQGDQPQHF. CDR3 in DNA: TGCAGCTGGGGACAGGGCGACCAGCCCCAGCATTTT.

This chain links TRBV11-1 with TRBJ2-2; the D is unclear. Between the trimmed V and J ends, which lost 5 bases and 7 bases, there was a span of 17 bases. Germline assignment: CDR1 SGHAT and CDR2 FQDESV (reference sequence). The CDR3 consists of 15 residues. Here the CDR3 reads CASSPMGSKSGELFF. The CDR3 DNA sequence: TGTGCCAGCAGCCCCATGGGCAGTAAGAGCGGGGAGCTGTTTTTT.

This chain connects TRBV5-1 to TRBJ2-3; 9 bases fit TRBD2. With V trimmed by 4 bases and J by 6 bases, 6 bases remained unmatched. Germline assignment: CDR1 SGHRS and CDR2 YFSETQ. The CDR3 has 14 amino acids. CDR3 DNA: TGCGCCAGCAGCGGAGTTGGACTAGCGGATACGCAGTATTTT. Translation gives CASSGVGLADTQYF. The complete variable domain, with remaining parts taken from reference TRBV5-1 and TRBJ2-3, reads KAGVTQTPRYLIKTRGQQVTLSCSPISGHRSVSWYQQTPGQGLQFLFEYFSETQRNKGNFPGRFSGRQFSNSRSEMNVSTLELGDSALYLCASSGVGLADTQYFGPGTRLTVL.